This entry concerns a single T cell receptor beta chain. Its specificity is unknown. This entry comes from a study of post-analysis software for immune sequencing data. Points from the study as a whole: Elevated frequency relative to controls characterized four or five TRBV segments in patients, TRBV5-6, TRBV5-1 and TRBV20-1 among them.

V shed 0 bases and J 4 bases; nucleotides not matched to a gene: 6. Germline lookup yields CDR1 MRHNA and CDR2 SNTAGT. CDR3 length: 17 amino acids. Unique molecular identifiers were carried by the TCR beta cDNA libraries. TCRdb used MiXCR to reprocess the PCR reads, holding one entry per CDR3 protein. The sample lists approximately 630,000 distinct CDR3 sequences, around 60% occurring once. Input material: blood. The source of this sequence is a girl aged 2 to 9 with multiple sclerosis. The J gene is TRBJ2-1, the V gene TRBV6-4; 10 positions agree with TRBD2. The chain's CDR3 is CASSDSTRTSGYNEQFF. The DNA of the CDR3 is TGTGCCAGCAGTGACTCAACCCGGACTAGCGGATACAATGAGCAGTTCTTC.